The 18 T cell receptor beta chains below come from one sample, sequenced in a study of shared clonotypes between healthy human individuals. Only in-frame clones appear in the TCRdb table, and some are missing; sequencing was by immunoSEQ multiplex PCR. Of a few hundred thousand clones listed, 50% to 80% are singletons. The sample taken for sequencing was memory CD4+ T cells sorted from blood. Subset defined: CD45RA-negative fraction. The receptors stem from a young man in good health.

The chain employs TRBV27 and TRBJ1-1, with 10 bases that match TRBD1. V gave up 4 bases and J gave up 6 bases; unmatched junction bases: 5. The germline V gene has CDR1 MNHEY and CDR2 SMNVEV (reference sequence). The CDR3 has 14 residues. The chain's CDR3 is CASSSLGTGAEAFF. DNA for the CDR3: TGTGCCAGCAGTTCGCTTGGGACAGGGGCTGAAGCTTTCTTT.

This clone was counted between two and nine times. The CDR3 reads CAWSFGGEQYF. CDR3 in DNA: TGTGCCTGGAGTTTTGGGGGGGAGCAGTACTTC. The gene calls are TRBV30 and TRBJ2-7, with a weak D call TRBD2 (6 bases). From germline, CDR1 is GTSNPN and CDR2 SVGIG (reference sequence). CDR3 size: 11 residues. With 2 bases removed from V and 7 bases from J, the gap between germline ends came to 9 bases.

The CDR3: CASSSRTEYGYTF. CDR3 nucleotide sequence: TGCGCCAGCAGCTCCCGGACAGAGTATGGCTACACCTTC. V is TRBV5-1 and J is TRBJ1-2, with D perhaps TRBD1 (6 bases). This CDR3 contains 13 residues. Germline CDR1 SGHRS, CDR2 YFSETQ. V lost 3 bases and J 5 bases, leaving 11 bases between the germline ends.

The chain employs TRBV28 and TRBJ1-2; TRBD1 agrees at 7 bases. V shed 6 bases, J shed 2 bases, and the junction held 6 bases outside the gene matches. The CDR3 is 14 amino acids. Germline V gene data show CDR1 as MDHEN and CDR2 as SYDVKM. The CDR3 nucleotides are TGTGCCAGCAGAAACGACAGGGCAAACTATGGCTACACCTTC. It is translated as CASRNDRANYGYTF.

The chain recombines TRBV27 with TRBJ1-4, with D uncertain. The germline V gene encodes CDR1 MNHEY and CDR2 SMNVEV (reference sequence). Trimming stripped 2 bases from V and 4 bases from J, with 5 bases between. The CDR3 spans 13 residues. The CDR3: CASSLVYNEKLFF. CDR3 DNA sequence: TGTGCCAGCAGTTTAGTCTATAATGAAAAACTGTTTTTT.

The chain has TRBV9 and TRBJ2-2; 7 nucleotides match TRBD2. Trimming at V came to 1 base and at J to 5 bases, leaving 14 bases not matched to a gene. The CDR3 sequence is 18 residues long. CDR1 and CDR2 from the germline V gene are SGDLS and YYNGEE. The chain's CDR3 is CASSVQGGWGGITGELFF. CDR3 in DNA: TGTGCCAGCAGCGTACAGGGAGGATGGGGAGGGATAACCGGGGAGCTGTTTTTT. The full variable domain, rest sourced from reference TRBV9 and TRBJ2-2, is DSGVTQTPKHLITATGQRVTLRCSPRSGDLSVYWYQQSLDQGLQFLIQYYNGEERAKGNILERFSAQQFPDLHSELNLSSLELGDSALYFCASSVQGGWGGITGELFFGEGSRLTVL.

This clone appeared once. V usage is TRBV10-3 and J usage is TRBJ2-7, with 11 bases lining up with TRBD2. The CDR3 is 12 residues long. J was trimmed by 7 bases and V by 6 bases; bases with no gene match: 2. Germline loops: CDR1 ENHRY, CDR2 SYGVKD. CDR3 in DNA: TGTGCCATCAGGAGACTAGCGGGGGAGCAGTACTTC. It yields the protein CAIRRLAGEQYF.

The rearrangement joins TRBV2 to TRBJ2-7; D might be TRBD2 (6 bases). V lost 2 bases and J 6 bases, leaving 17 bases between the germline ends. CDR1 SNHLY and CDR2 FYNNEI come from the germline V gene. The CDR3 has 15 residues. The DNA for the CDR3 is TGTGCCAGCAGTGAACAGCCCGTGGGGGGTAGCGAGCAGTACTTC. Translating gives CASSEQPVGGSEQYF. Full variable domain (rest looked up from reference TRBV2 and TRBJ2-7): EPEVTQTPSHQVTQMGQEVILRCVPISNHLYFYWYRQILGQKVEFLVSFYNNEISEKSEIFDDQFSVERPDGSNFTLKIRSTKLEDSAMYFCASSEQPVGGSEQYFGPGTRLTVT.

This clone has just one count. The V gene is TRBV7-9, the J gene TRBJ2-7; a possible D gene is TRBD1 (6 bases). Germline CDR1 SEHNR, CDR2 FQNEAQ (reference sequence). V was clipped by 5 bases and J by 7 bases, with 15 bases between them. The CDR3 extends over 13 amino acids. The CDR3 loop reads CASSRIQGNEQYF. DNA of the CDR3: TGTGCCAGCAGCAGAATACAGGGCAATGAGCAGTACTTC. Looking up the rest from reference TRBV7-9 and TRBJ2-7 gives the full variable domain: DTGVSQNPRHKITKRGQNVTFRCDPISEHNRLYWYRQTLGQGPEFLTYFQNEAQLEKSRLLSDRFSAERPKGSFSTLEIQRTEQGDSAMYLCASSRIQGNEQYFGPGTRLTVT.

The chain joins TRBV6-5 to TRBJ2-2, with D possibly called TRBD1 or TRBD2 (5 bases each). Germline lookup yields CDR1 MNHEY and CDR2 SVGAGI. This CDR3 region has 16 residues. V lost 1 base, J lost 6 bases, and 15 bases lay in between. CDR3 loop: CASSYLQVSGPGELFF. For the CDR3, the DNA is TGTGCCAGCAGTTACTTACAGGTCAGCGGACCCGGGGAGCTGTTTTTT.

The chain couples TRBV7-6 to TRBJ2-5; D uncertain. The CDR3 consists of 13 residues. Per germline, CDR1 SGHVS and CDR2 FNYEAQ. V lost 5 bases and J lost 3, with 10 bases in between. The CDR3 nucleotides read TGTGCCAGCAGCCCAGGTCCAGAAGAGACCCAGTACTTC. Translating gives CASSPGPEETQYF.

This clone was seen more than once but under ten times. The chain links TRBV29-1 to TRBJ2-4; 9 bases are shared with TRBD2. The CDR3 totals 14 residues. V gave up 2 bases and J gave up 5 bases; unmatched junction bases: 4. Germline V CDR1 and CDR2: SQVTM, ANQGSEA. The CDR3 here is CSVESGRRENIQYF. The DNA of the CDR3 is TGCAGCGTTGAAAGCGGGAGGCGGGAAAACATTCAGTACTTC.

The chain employs TRBV9 and TRBJ2-1, with 9 bases fitting TRBD2. J was trimmed by 7 bases and V by 2 bases; bases with no gene match: 4. In germline, CDR1 is SGDLS, CDR2 YYNGEE. The CDR3 has 14 residues. This CDR3 reads CASSVGLAVNEQFF. CDR3 sequence (DNA): TGTGCCAGCAGCGTGGGACTAGCTGTGAATGAGCAGTTCTTC.

This chain connects TRBV6-1 to TRBJ1-4, with 8 bases matching TRBD1. Per germline, CDR1 MNHNS and CDR2 SASEGT. The CDR3 contains 14 residues. The ends lost 10 bases at V and 6 bases at J; junction bases unmatched: 10. The CDR3 bases are TGTGCCATCTCCCTGGGACAGGTTTATGAAAAACTGTTTTTT. Translated: CAISLGQVYEKLFF.

The chain uses TRBV10-1 and TRBJ2-3; 12 bases fit TRBD1. Germline trimming cut 6 bases from V and 4 bases from J; bases unmatched to any gene: 2. This CDR3 is built from 14 residues. Germline V CDR1 and CDR2: WNHNN, SYGVQD (reference sequence). Here the CDR3 reads CASSRDRGPDTQYF. DNA for the CDR3: TGCGCCAGCAGCCGGGACAGGGGGCCAGATACGCAGTATTTT.

About this clone itself: A much more abundant neighbour one base away suggests this may be a read error. J is TRBJ2-3 and V is TRBV4-2; 13 nucleotides line up with TRBD2. In germline, CDR1 is LGHNA, CDR2 YNFKEQ. This CDR3 comprises 17 residues. The CDR3 sequence is CASSQELAGGPADMQYF. CDR3 coding DNA: TGTGCCAGCAGCCAAGAACTAGCGGGAGGGCCGGCAGATATGCAGTATTTT.

This clone is a singleton in its sample. The chain combines TRBV5-4 with TRBJ1-1; D is unclear. V lost 0 bases to trimming and J lost 1 base, with 7 bases between them. CDR1 and CDR2 (germline): SGHNT, YYREEE (reference sequence). CDR3 size: 14 residues. The CDR3 nucleotides are TGTGCCAGCAGCTTGGGTTCAGGGAACACTGAAGCTTTCTTT. Its protein product is CASSLGSGNTEAFF.

This clone was picked up many times. The chain uses TRBV7-6 and TRBJ2-7; the D call may be TRBD1 or TRBD2 (5 bases each). V shed 2 bases and J shed 6 bases, with 14 bases lying between them. The CDR3 contains 14 residues. Germline CDR1 is SGHVS and CDR2 is FNYEAQ. CDR3 residues: CASSLSPVGGEQYF. In nucleotides, the CDR3 is TGTGCCAGCAGCTTATCTCCCGTTGGGGGCGAGCAGTACTTC.